This is a list of T cell receptor beta chains from one sample in a study of metastatic and nonmetastatic thyroid tumors. TCRdb reassembled clones from the PCR reads with MiXCR. This sample yields some 14,000 clones, of which roughly 34% are seen a single time; about 10% belongs to the top ten. Sequencing input: tumor tissue. The source is a male donor with papillary thyroid cancer or a benign thyroid nodule (not recorded which). Some clones in this sample may be carry-over from other donors' samples. Each CDR3 is given with its conserved first and last residue. The order of the fields is D gene, J gene, V gene, clone size, CDR3 DNA, CDR3 protein. The D gene is left open where the match is weak. Only part of the rows carry a size: once, few, many, or a class if the clone is expanded.

d_gene: -; j_gene: TRBJ1-1; v_gene: TRBV28; abundance: few; CDR3nt: TGTGCCAGCAGAGGGGCAGGGACCACTGAAGCTTTCTTT; CDR3aa: CASRGAGTTEAFF
d_gene: TRBD1; j_gene: TRBJ1-5; v_gene: TRBV5-1; abundance: -; CDR3nt: TGCGCCAGCAGCTTGAGGGGGCTCGGCAATCAGCCCCAGCATTTT; CDR3aa: CASSLRGLGNQPQHF
d_gene: -; j_gene: TRBJ2-2; v_gene: TRBV29-1; abundance: many; CDR3nt: TGCAGCGTCATGGGCGGAACCGCGACCGGGGAGCTGTTTTTT; CDR3aa: CSVMGGTATGELFF
d_gene: TRBD2; j_gene: TRBJ2-1; v_gene: TRBV9; abundance: many; CDR3nt: TGTGCCAGCAGCGTATCAGCGGGGGGCCTCTACAATGAGCAGTTCTTC; CDR3aa: CASSVSAGGLYNEQFF
d_gene: TRBD2; j_gene: TRBJ2-7; v_gene: TRBV7-9; abundance: -; CDR3nt: TGTGCCAGCAGCGGTCGGACTAGTTCGTTCGACGAGCAGTACTTC; CDR3aa: CASSGRTSSFDEQYF
d_gene: -; j_gene: TRBJ2-2; v_gene: TRBV3-1; abundance: medium-sized; CDR3nt: TGTGCCAGCAGCCCCCAAGTTACCACCGGGGAGCTGTTTTTT; CDR3aa: CASSPQVTTGELFF
d_gene: TRBD1; j_gene: TRBJ2-7; v_gene: TRBV7-2; abundance: -; CDR3nt: TGTGCCAGCAGCTTAGCCGGACAGGCCTACGAGCAGTACTTC; CDR3aa: CASSLAGQAYEQYF
d_gene: TRBD1; j_gene: TRBJ2-6; v_gene: TRBV6-5; abundance: many; CDR3nt: TGTGCCAGCAGTTACTCGAGACAGGGAAGCTCTGGGGCCAACGTCCTGACTTTC; CDR3aa: CASSYSRQGSSGANVLTF
d_gene: -; j_gene: TRBJ2-1; v_gene: TRBV7-9; abundance: many; CDR3nt: TGTGCCAGCAGCCCCCAGGGTTTCTACAATGAGCAGTTCTTC; CDR3aa: CASSPQGFYNEQFF
d_gene: -; j_gene: TRBJ1-5; v_gene: TRBV20-1; abundance: -; CDR3nt: TGCAGTGCTAGCCAATCCGACAGGTCTAGCAATCAGCCCCAGCATTTT; CDR3aa: CSASQSDRSSNQPQHF
d_gene: -; j_gene: TRBJ1-2; v_gene: TRBV7-9; abundance: -; CDR3nt: TGTGCCAGCAGCTTCCTAATGACAGTGACCACTGGCTACACCTTC; CDR3aa: CASSFLMTVTTGYTF
d_gene: -; j_gene: TRBJ1-6; v_gene: TRBV20-1; abundance: -; CDR3nt: TGCAGTGGGAGGACAGTAAATACACCCGTCCACTTT; CDR3aa: CSGRTVNTPVHF
d_gene: -; j_gene: TRBJ2-1; v_gene: TRBV9; abundance: few; CDR3nt: TGTGCCAGCAGTGTGGGAGTGGATGAGCAGTTCTTC; CDR3aa: CASSVGVDEQFF
d_gene: -; j_gene: TRBJ1-3; v_gene: TRBV20-1; abundance: medium-sized; CDR3nt: TGCAGTGCTAGTCATTCCCGGGCATCTGGAAACACCATATATTTT; CDR3aa: CSASHSRASGNTIYF
d_gene: -; j_gene: TRBJ2-3; v_gene: TRBV7-6; abundance: many; CDR3nt: TGTGCCAGCAGCTTAATAAGGTCGGGGGGCACAGATACGCAGTATTTT; CDR3aa: CASSLIRSGGTDTQYF
d_gene: -; j_gene: TRBJ2-3; v_gene: TRBV20-1; abundance: -; CDR3nt: TGCAGTGGCAACACCAAGGGGGCAGATACGCAGTATTTT; CDR3aa: CSGNTKGADTQYF
d_gene: TRBD2; j_gene: TRBJ2-7; v_gene: TRBV6-2/TRBV6-3; abundance: many; CDR3nt: TGTGCCAGCAGGGACTCGATGACTAGCGGGGACCGCTACGAGCAGTACTTC; CDR3aa: CASRDSMTSGDRYEQYF
d_gene: TRBD2; j_gene: TRBJ2-1; v_gene: TRBV7-7; abundance: many; CDR3nt: TGTGCTAGCAGCTTGGGCGGGGGGCTACACAATGAGCAGTTCTTC; CDR3aa: CASSLGGGLHNEQFF
d_gene: TRBD2; j_gene: TRBJ2-1; v_gene: TRBV6-1; abundance: few; CDR3nt: TGTGCCAGCAGTGCTCTAGCGGGGACTAACGGTGAGCAGTTCTTC; CDR3aa: CASSALAGTNGEQFF
d_gene: TRBD2; j_gene: TRBJ2-1; v_gene: TRBV18; abundance: many; CDR3nt: TGTGCCAGCTCACCAGAGCGGGGGGCGGGAAATGAGCAGTTCTTC; CDR3aa: CASSPERGAGNEQFF
d_gene: TRBD1; j_gene: TRBJ1-1; v_gene: TRBV12-3/TRBV12-4; abundance: -; CDR3nt: TGTGCCAGCAGGGAACAGGGGGCGGTAGGAGCTTTCTTT; CDR3aa: CASREQGAVGAFF
d_gene: TRBD1; j_gene: TRBJ2-3; v_gene: TRBV6-1; abundance: -; CDR3nt: TGTGCCAGCAGCTCCGGGACAGGGGTAGATACGCAGTATTTT; CDR3aa: CASSSGTGVDTQYF
d_gene: -; j_gene: TRBJ2-1; v_gene: TRBV9; abundance: -; CDR3nt: TGTGCCAGCAGCGTAGACGTCTGGGGGGCGTCCTACAATGAGCAGTTCTTC; CDR3aa: CASSVDVWGASYNEQFF
d_gene: -; j_gene: TRBJ1-6; v_gene: TRBV27; abundance: many; CDR3nt: TGTGCCAGCACCCCCCAAGGAGGAGTATATTCACCCCTCCACTTT; CDR3aa: CASTPQGGVYSPLHF
d_gene: TRBD2; j_gene: TRBJ2-7; v_gene: TRBV4-1; abundance: medium-sized; CDR3nt: TGCGCCAGCAGCCAGCTAGCGGCTTACGAGCAGTACTTC; CDR3aa: CASSQLAAYEQYF
d_gene: TRBD2; j_gene: TRBJ2-3; v_gene: TRBV4-1; abundance: many; CDR3nt: TGCGCCAGCAGCCCCCCCACTAGCGGGGGAACAGATACGCAGTATTTT; CDR3aa: CASSPPTSGGTDTQYF
d_gene: -; j_gene: TRBJ2-6; v_gene: TRBV12-3/TRBV12-4; abundance: -; CDR3nt: TGTGCCAGCAGTTTAAGCGCCCACACCCTCGTGGTTAGCTCTGGGGCCAACGTCCTGACTTTC; CDR3aa: CASSLSAHTLVVSSGANVLTF
d_gene: -; j_gene: TRBJ1-2; v_gene: TRBV2; abundance: many; CDR3nt: TGTGCCAGCAGTCGCCTTGGGTCAGGAACCTATGGCTACACCTTC; CDR3aa: CASSRLGSGTYGYTF
d_gene: -; j_gene: TRBJ2-3; v_gene: TRBV7-3; abundance: once; CDR3nt: TGTGCCAGCAGCTCGACCGACTCGAACACAGATACGCAGTATTTT; CDR3aa: CASSSTDSNTDTQYF
d_gene: -; j_gene: TRBJ2-1; v_gene: TRBV27; abundance: many; CDR3nt: TGTGCCAGCAGTCTTGGGGGGTTTGGTGAGCAGTTCTTC; CDR3aa: CASSLGGFGEQFF
d_gene: -; j_gene: TRBJ2-7; v_gene: TRBV3-1; abundance: medium-sized; CDR3nt: TGTGCCAGCAGCCTTTCGCTGGTGTCCTCCTACGAGCAGTACTTC; CDR3aa: CASSLSLVSSYEQYF
d_gene: -; j_gene: TRBJ2-3; v_gene: TRBV4-1; abundance: -; CDR3nt: TGCGCCAGCAGCCAATCGTTGGATACTCAGTATTTT; CDR3aa: CASSQSLDTQYF
d_gene: -; j_gene: TRBJ2-2; v_gene: TRBV4-1; abundance: -; CDR3nt: TGCTCCATCAGCCACTACGGGGTCGCGGGCACCGGGGAGCTGTTTTTT; CDR3aa: CSISHYGVAGTGELFF
d_gene: -; j_gene: TRBJ2-2; v_gene: TRBV15; abundance: few; CDR3nt: TGTGCCACCAGGACTCGACATGGTGCAGACACCGGGGAGCTGTTTTTT; CDR3aa: CATRTRHGADTGELFF
d_gene: -; j_gene: TRBJ2-2; v_gene: TRBV5-1; abundance: -; CDR3nt: TGCGCCAGCAGCTACGAGGGCGGCCAGGCGGACACCGGGGAGCTGTTTTTT; CDR3aa: CASSYEGGQADTGELFF
d_gene: -; j_gene: TRBJ1-2; v_gene: TRBV11-1; abundance: -; CDR3nt: TGTGCCAGCAGCACCCGGACCGAGGGGTTGGGCTATGGCTACACCTTC; CDR3aa: CASSTRTEGLGYGYTF
d_gene: TRBD1; j_gene: TRBJ1-2; v_gene: TRBV29-1; abundance: many; CDR3nt: TGCAGCGTTGAAGATCCGGCAGGGGGCTTTGGCTACACCTTC; CDR3aa: CSVEDPAGGFGYTF
d_gene: TRBD1; j_gene: TRBJ2-1; v_gene: TRBV20-1; abundance: many; CDR3nt: TGCAGTGCTAGCGCGCAGGGGGTGTGGAATGAGCAGTTCTTC; CDR3aa: CSASAQGVWNEQFF
d_gene: -; j_gene: TRBJ1-4; v_gene: TRBV6-5; abundance: -; CDR3nt: TGTCCCAGCGCCTCAGGAAATAATGAAAAACTGTTTTTT; CDR3aa: CPSASGNNEKLFF
d_gene: -; j_gene: TRBJ1-1; v_gene: TRBV20-1; abundance: -; CDR3nt: TGCAGTGCTAACCTCGGGACCCTCTCATGGAATGGAATGAACACTGAAGCTTTCTTT; CDR3aa: CSANLGTLSWNGMNTEAFF
d_gene: -; j_gene: TRBJ1-2; v_gene: TRBV7-2; abundance: -; CDR3nt: TGTGCCAGCAGCTTAGCGCAAGGGGTAGGGGCCCTCGAGGTCTATGGCTACACCTTC; CDR3aa: CASSLAQGVGALEVYGYTF
d_gene: -; j_gene: TRBJ2-7; v_gene: TRBV12-3/TRBV12-4; abundance: few; CDR3nt: TGTGCCAGCAGCCCCAGGGGCGCGGGAGAGCAGTACTTC; CDR3aa: CASSPRGAGEQYF
d_gene: -; j_gene: TRBJ2-7; v_gene: TRBV28; abundance: few; CDR3nt: TGTGCCAGCAGTTACCGGCCGAGCGAGCAGTACTTC; CDR3aa: CASSYRPSEQYF
d_gene: TRBD2; j_gene: TRBJ2-2; v_gene: TRBV6-1; abundance: medium-sized; CDR3nt: TGTGCCAGCAGTTTGCTAGCGGGAGCCACCGGGGAGCTGTTTTTT; CDR3aa: CASSLLAGATGELFF
d_gene: -; j_gene: TRBJ2-5; v_gene: TRBV24-1; abundance: medium-sized; CDR3nt: TGTGCCACCAGTGACCCCACCGGACCGAAAGAGACCCAGTACTTC; CDR3aa: CATSDPTGPKETQYF
d_gene: -; j_gene: TRBJ2-1; v_gene: TRBV10-3; abundance: many; CDR3nt: TGTGCCATCAGTGACGAAAGCTCCTACAATGAGCAGTTCTTC; CDR3aa: CAISDESSYNEQFF
d_gene: TRBD2; j_gene: TRBJ2-7; v_gene: TRBV6-2/TRBV6-3; abundance: large; CDR3nt: TGTGCCAGTAAAAATAGCGGGACCTCCTACGAGCAGTACTTC; CDR3aa: CASKNSGTSYEQYF
d_gene: -; j_gene: TRBJ1-2; v_gene: TRBV20-1; abundance: many; CDR3nt: TGCAGTGCTAAGGACGGACAGACTCTTGGGGGCTACACCTTC; CDR3aa: CSAKDGQTLGGYTF
d_gene: -; j_gene: TRBJ2-3; v_gene: TRBV2; abundance: many; CDR3nt: TGTGCCAGCAGCGAAGATAGGGGTAGGACAGATACGCAGTATTTT; CDR3aa: CASSEDRGRTDTQYF